This TCR beta chain was identified in a study of T and B cells in COVID-19 patients. Study summary: Critical illness requiring mechanical ventilation or extracorporeal membrane oxygenation affected 12 of 20 active-infection patients.

In germline, CDR1 is MNHEY, CDR2 SVGAGI. The CDR3 has 17 amino acids. Trimming left V 7 bases short and J 8 bases short, with 24 bases between. By share, this clonotype counts as medium-sized. Antigen specificity is unknown. General study findings and limits: Clonality of TRB repertoires was high in active COVID-19; recovery brought above-healthy diversity and richness. The recovered cohort had some 2,000 exclusive TCR clusters, including around 31 low generation probability clusters.

Multiplex PCR with BIOMED2 TRB-A/B primer pools amplified TRB rearrangements. TCRdb reprocessed the multiplex PCR reads with MiXCR, giving one entry per CDR3 protein. The table has about 3,600 distinct CDR3 sequences, under 30% seen once; the top ten hold under 25%. Each TRB amplification used about 220-500 ng of genomic DNA from blood. This chain links TRBV6-5 with TRBJ1-6, with D possibly matching TRBD1 (5 bases). The sequencing sample was made of blood. This TCR was recovered from a human donor with active COVID-19. The CDR3 nucleotides are TGTGCCAGCACCACAAATGATATACGGGGCAGAGATTCACCCCTCCACTTT. Its translation is CASTTNDIRGRDSPLHF.